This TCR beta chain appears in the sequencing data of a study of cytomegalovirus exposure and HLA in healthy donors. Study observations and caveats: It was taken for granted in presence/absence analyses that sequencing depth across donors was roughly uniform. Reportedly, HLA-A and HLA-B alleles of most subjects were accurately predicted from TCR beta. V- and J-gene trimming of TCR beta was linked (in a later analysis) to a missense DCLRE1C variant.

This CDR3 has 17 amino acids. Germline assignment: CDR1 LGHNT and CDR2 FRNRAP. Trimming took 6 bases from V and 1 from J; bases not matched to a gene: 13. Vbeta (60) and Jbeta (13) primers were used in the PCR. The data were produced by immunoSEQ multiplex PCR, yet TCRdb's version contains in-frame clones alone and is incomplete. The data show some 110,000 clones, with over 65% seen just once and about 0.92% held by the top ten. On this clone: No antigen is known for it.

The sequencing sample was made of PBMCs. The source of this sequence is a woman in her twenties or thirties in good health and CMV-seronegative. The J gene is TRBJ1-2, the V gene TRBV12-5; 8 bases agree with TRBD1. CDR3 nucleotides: TGTGCTAGTGGACCCACGACAGGGGTCGGGGATAACTATGGCTACACCTTC. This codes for CASGPTTGVGDNYGYTF.